A single sample gave rise to the 29 T cell receptor beta chains below, sequenced in a study of regulatory T cells in long-lasting Graves disease. Time point defined: persistent/refractory GD, antithyroid drugs over 5 years with positive TRAb. There was RNA extracted from PBMCs, and the TCR library was made from it. According to the study, TCR beta libraries were built with iRepertoire HTBI primers and CDR3-region Arm-PCR. TCRdb analysed the multiplex PCR reads with MiXCR anew, one entry per CDR3 protein. The sample consists of about 660,000 distinct CDR3 sequences, 25% to 30% of them appearing once. The sequenced sample was peripheral blood mononuclear cells (PBMCs), obtained when the disease was refractory, from a patient treated with antithyroid drugs. The receptors derive from a female donor with Graves disease.

The V and J genes are TRBV5-6 and TRBJ1-2, with D perhaps matching TRBD1 (5 bases). The CDR3 contains 15 residues. CDR1 is SGHDT, CDR2 YYEEEE, per germline. V lost 0 bases and J 1 base, leaving 10 bases between the germline ends. The CDR3 region is CASSLEGLGNYGYTF. CDR3 sequence (DNA): TGTGCCAGCAGCTTGGAGGGGCTGGGTAACTATGGCTACACCTTC.

J is TRBJ1-2 and V is TRBV3-1; no clear D gene. The CDR3 contains 14 residues. Trimming cost V 1 base and J 5 bases, with 11 bases left between them. Germline CDR1 is LGHDT and CDR2 is YNNKEL (reference sequence). The CDR3 loop reads CASSQAASVYGYTF. CDR3 sequence (DNA): TGTGCCAGCAGCCAAGCGGCGTCAGTTTATGGCTACACCTTC.

The J gene is TRBJ1-2, the V gene TRBV20-1; TRBD1 aligns across 9 bases. V was pared by 5 bases and J by 4 bases, with 8 bases of the junction left unmatched. The CDR3 consists of 14 residues. The germline V gene encodes CDR1 DFQATT and CDR2 SNEGSKA (reference sequence). The CDR3 DNA is TGCAGTGCTCCCAGGACAGGGGAGGGCTATGGCTACACCTTC. This encodes CSAPRTGEGYGYTF.

This clonotype showed up just a few times. The gene calls are TRBV29-1 and TRBJ2-5; D is undetermined. This CDR3 has 10 amino acids. Germline V gene data show CDR1 as SQVTM and CDR2 as ANQGSEA. Trimming left V 2 bases short and J 2 bases short, with 0 bases between. CDR3 residues: CSVEQETQYF. Here the CDR3 DNA reads TGCAGCGTTGAACAAGAGACCCAGTACTTC.

There are many counts of this clonotype. The chain recombines TRBV6-5 with TRBJ2-7; 7 bases match TRBD1. Germline V gives CDR1 MNHEY, CDR2 SVGAGI. The CDR3 sequence is 14 residues long. The V gene end was trimmed by 2 bases and the J gene end by 4 bases; junction bases not matched to a gene: 5. DNA for the CDR3: TGTGCCAGCAGTTACCGACAGGGCGGATACGAGCAGTACTTC. Translation gives CASSYRQGGYEQYF.

The chain carries TRBV5-1 and TRBJ1-1, with D hard to call. V was clipped by 0 bases and J by 0 bases, with 12 bases between them. Germline values: CDR1 SGHRS, CDR2 YFSETQ. The CDR3 is 16 amino acids. The CDR3 DNA follows: TGCGCCAGCAGCTTGGATTCGATCAACATGAACACTGAAGCTTTCTTT. This gives the protein CASSLDSINMNTEAFF.

This clonotype was detected many times. The gene calls are TRBV6-2 or TRBV6-3 and TRBJ1-4; no definite D call. V was trimmed by 2 bases and J by 6 bases, leaving 7 bases between them. The CDR3 is 13 residues long. The germline V gene has CDR1 MNHEY and CDR2 SVGEGT. Here the CDR3 reads CASSYGSDEKLFF. In DNA form, the CDR3 reads TGTGCCAGCAGTTACGGGTCTGATGAAAAACTGTTTTTT.

This clonotype was seen only a few times. This chain connects TRBV19 to TRBJ1-5; D might be TRBD1 (5 bases). The V gene's germline CDR1 is LNHDA and CDR2 SQIVND (reference sequence). The CDR3 covers 16 residues. V was clipped by 1 base and J by 5 bases, with 15 bases between them. CDR3 protein: CASSIVGGRIDQPQHF. Written as DNA, the CDR3 is TGTGCCAGTAGTATAGTGGGGGGGAGAATTGATCAGCCCCAGCATTTT.

This clonotype has only a few counts. The rearrangement joins TRBV5-1 to TRBJ2-7, with D tentatively TRBD1 or TRBD2 (6 bases each). V lost 2 bases to trimming and J lost 1 base, with 19 bases between them. The germline gives CDR1 SGHRS, CDR2 YFSETQ. This CDR3 has 17 residues. CDR3 protein: CASSFGDTGTYSYEQYF. In nucleotides, the CDR3 is TGCGCCAGCAGCTTTGGGGACACCGGGACTTATTCCTACGAGCAGTACTTC.

This clonotype came up many times. V gene TRBV27 combines with J gene TRBJ1-2; 8 bases are a match to TRBD1. The CDR3 extends over 15 amino acids. V dropped 6 bases and J dropped 0; count of bases not matched to a gene: 6. The germline gives CDR1 MNHEY, CDR2 SMNVEV (reference sequence). This CDR3 is CASSLKGQANYGYTF. Written as DNA, the CDR3 is TGTGCCAGCAGCCTCAAGGGACAGGCTAACTATGGCTACACCTTC.

The chain uses TRBV30 and TRBJ1-3; no clear D. V lost 3 bases and J lost 4, with 13 bases in between. This CDR3 has 14 residues. CDR1 and CDR2 (germline): GTSNPN, SVGIG (reference sequence). The CDR3: CAWRRGAVGNTIYF. The DNA for the CDR3 is TGTGCCTGGAGGAGAGGCGCGGTCGGAAACACCATATATTTT.

Of note for this clonotype: This likely traces to a read error, being one base from a far larger clone. The chain has TRBV11-2 and TRBJ1-1, with TRBD1 matching 7 bases. Germline CDR1 is SGHAT and CDR2 is FQNNGV. The CDR3 totals 14 residues. The CDR3 sequence: CAGSSGTAGTEAFF. In DNA, the CDR3 is TGTGCCGGCAGCTCCGGGACAGCCGGCACTGAAGCTTTCTTT.

This clonotype was seen a handful of times. The chain uses TRBV7-4 and TRBJ2-4, with D maybe TRBD1 (6 bases). The CDR3 loop spans 16 amino acids. Trimming cost V 1 base and J 0 bases, with 10 bases left between them. Germline-derived CDR1 and CDR2 are SGHVT and SQSDAQ. The CDR3 nucleotides read TGTGCCAGCAGCTTAGATCAGGGGAGAGCCAAAAACATTCAGTACTTC. Protein: CASSLDQGRAKNIQYF. Using reference TRBV7-4 and TRBJ2-4 for the parts outside the CDR3, the full variable domain is GAGVSQSPRYKVAKRGRDVALRCDSISGHVTLYWYRQTLGQGSEVLTYSQSDAQRDKSGRPSGRFSAERPERSVSTLKIQRTEQGDSAVYLCASSLDQGRAKNIQYFGAGTRLSVL.

The gene calls are TRBV29-1 and TRBJ2-7, with D uncertain. Germline CDR1 reads SQVTM; CDR2 reads ANQGSEA. The CDR3 is 13 residues long. The V and J ends lost 4 bases and 4 bases respectively, with 14 bases between them. This chain's CDR3 is CSVGVRSKYEQYF. CDR3 coding DNA: TGCAGCGTTGGGGTCAGGTCTAAATACGAGCAGTACTTC.

The chain employs TRBV12-5 and TRBJ2-4; no clear D. V dropped 0 bases and J dropped 1 base, with 7 bases sitting between them. This CDR3 is built from 15 residues. Germline V lookup: CDR1 LGHNT, CDR2 FRNRAP. CDR3 sequence reads: CASGLVMGAKNIQYF. The CDR3 DNA is TGTGCTAGTGGTTTGGTAATGGGGGCCAAAAACATTCAGTACTTC.

This clonotype was recorded a few times. The genes are TRBV20-1 and TRBJ1-3, with 7 bases matching TRBD1. Losses at the gene ends were 6 bases for V and 3 bases for J; bases not matched to a gene: 11. Looked up from germline, CDR1 is DFQATT and CDR2 is SNEGSKA (reference sequence). CDR3 length: 15 amino acids. In DNA, the CDR3 is TGCAGTGCCAGAACAGGGGAAGTTCGTGGAAACACCATATATTTT. Its translation: CSARTGEVRGNTIYF.

This chain links TRBV28 with TRBJ1-5; TRBD1 agrees at 9 bases. Losses at the gene ends were 8 bases for V and 7 bases for J; bases not matched to a gene: 12. This CDR3 spans 15 amino acids. Germline V lookup: CDR1 MDHEN, CDR2 SYDVKM. The CDR3, as DNA: TGTGCCAGCCGACCCGGGACAGGGTTTGGGCAGCCCCAGCATTTT. Its translation is CASRPGTGFGQPQHF.

This chain connects TRBV29-1 to TRBJ2-7; 10 nucleotides match TRBD1. The CDR3 contains 13 residues. Trimming cost V 6 bases and J 5 bases; bases outside gene matches: 7. Germline V gene sequence: CDR1 SQVTM, CDR2 ANQGSEA. CDR3 amino acids: CSVGRTGGNEQYF. In nucleotides, the CDR3 is TGCAGCGTCGGAAGGACAGGGGGGAACGAGCAGTACTTC.

The gene calls are TRBV11-2 and TRBJ1-1; D is possibly TRBD1 (5 bases). This CDR3 is built from 15 residues. Germline V gene data show CDR1 as SGHAT and CDR2 as FQNNGV. Trimming stripped 5 bases from V and 1 base from J, with 14 bases between. The CDR3 coding sequence is TGTGCCAGCAGCCCGCCTTCCGACAGGAACACTGAAGCTTTCTTT. Translating it yields CASSPPSDRNTEAFF.

This clonotype was counted a few times. The chain links TRBV12-3 or TRBV12-4 to TRBJ1-1; a possible D gene is TRBD1 (5 bases). This CDR3 contains 14 residues. Trimming cost V 5 bases and J 1 base, with 11 bases left between them. The CDR3: CASSGGRRNTEAFF. The CDR3 DNA is TGTGCCAGCAGTGGGGGACGGCGGAACACTGAAGCTTTCTTT.

The J gene is TRBJ2-7, the V gene TRBV20-1; D is ambiguous. Trimming removed 5 bases at V and 2 bases at J, with 10 bases between. The CDR3 runs to 12 residues. CDR1 is DFQATT, CDR2 SNEGSKA, per germline (reference sequence). The CDR3 loop reads CSASEEPYEQYF. The DNA for the CDR3 is TGCAGTGCTTCCGAGGAGCCCTACGAGCAGTACTTC.

The chain combines TRBV28 with TRBJ2-7; 7 bases match TRBD1. Germline trimming cut 5 bases from V and 3 bases from J; bases unmatched to any gene: 4. CDR1 and CDR2 (germline): MDHEN, SYDVKM. The CDR3 consists of 13 residues. The CDR3 here is CASSDRDYYEQYF. The CDR3 DNA is TGTGCCAGCAGTGACAGGGATTACTACGAGCAGTACTTC.

A word on this clonotype: Relative to the germline gene, one junction end is altered; a read error may explain this. The V call is TRBV4-2, the J call TRBJ2-5; unclear D gene. The germline V gene encodes CDR1 LGHNA and CDR2 YNFKEQ. The CDR3 covers 14 residues. CDR3 sequence reads: CVSSPSQAEETQYF. As DNA, the CDR3 is TGTGTCAGCAGCCCGAGTCAGGCGGAAGAGACCCAGTACTTC.

The chain carries TRBV19 and TRBJ1-5; D possibly corresponds to TRBD1 (6 bases). The V gene lost 10 bases and the J gene lost 7 bases, with 20 bases spanning the gap. The CDR3 is 14 amino acids. Looked up from germline, CDR1 is LNHDA and CDR2 is SQIVND (reference sequence). The DNA for the CDR3 is TGTGCCACCCAGGAATCAGGGGCAGGACAGCCCCAGCATTTT. Translated, it gives CATQESGAGQPQHF. Full variable domain (outside the CDR3, taken from reference TRBV19 and TRBJ1-5): DGGITQSPKYLFRKEGQNVTLSCEQNLNHDAMYWYRQDPGQGLRLIYYSQIVNDFQKGDIAEGYSVSREKKESFPLTVTSAQKNPTAFYLCATQESGAGQPQHFGDGTRLSIL.

This clonotype turned up a few times. V is TRBV30 and J is TRBJ2-2; a weak D match, TRBD2 (6 bases). Germline-derived CDR1 and CDR2 are GTSNPN and SVGIG (reference sequence). V was cut by 5 bases and J by 7 bases, with 8 bases left in between. The CDR3 length is 11 residues. CDR3 residues: CAWGGFGELFF. For the CDR3, the DNA is TGTGCCTGGGGGGGGTTCGGGGAGCTGTTTTTT.

The chain recombines TRBV5-1 with TRBJ1-3; 9 positions agree with TRBD1. Germline-derived CDR1 and CDR2 are SGHRS and YFSETQ. The CDR3 loop spans 16 amino acids. With V trimmed by 3 bases and J by 4 bases, 8 bases remained unmatched. The CDR3 DNA follows: TGCGCCAGCAGCTCTGCACAGGGGGCGAACGGAAACACCATATATTTT. It encodes CASSSAQGANGNTIYF.

This clonotype was counted only a few times. At one end the junction does not follow the germline gene, possibly because of a read error. This rearrangement joins TRBV5-1 to TRBJ2-4, with TRBD2 matching over 8 bases. Germline CDR1 reads SGHRS; CDR2 reads YFSETQ. The CDR3 spans 14 residues. The CDR3 is CASSLGLARNIQYF. CDR3 DNA sequence: TGCGCCAGCAGCTTAGGACTAGCCAGAAACATTCAGTACTTC.

J is TRBJ1-1 and V is TRBV6-2 or TRBV6-3; tentatively, D is TRBD1 (5 bases). Deletions cut 6 bases from V and 0 bases from J, with 17 bases between. Germline CDR1 and CDR2: MNHEY and SVGEGT. This CDR3 is built from 16 residues. DNA of the CDR3: TGTGCCAGCAGATACCTCCAGGGTAAGATGAACACTGAAGCTTTCTTT. This sequence encodes CASRYLQGKMNTEAFF.

This clonotype was seen a few times. The gene calls are TRBV10-3 and TRBJ2-4, with TRBD2 as a possible D gene (6 bases). Germline lookup yields CDR1 ENHRY and CDR2 SYGVKD. V lost 0 bases, J lost 0 bases, and 15 bases lay in between. The CDR3 has 18 residues. CDR3 sequence reads: CAISESGKAGLAKNIQYF. The CDR3 coding sequence is TGTGCCATCAGTGAGTCGGGAAAGGCGGGGCTAGCCAAAAACATTCAGTACTTC.